These T cell receptor beta chains were read from a single sample in a study of blood T cell repertoires in COVID-19. Here immunoSEQ multiplex PCR was the method, and the copy in TCRdb shows in-frame clones only, minus some. The table shows around 220,000 clones, with 75% to 85% occurring only once. Sequenced input: peripheral blood. These receptors came from a woman older than 75 with COVID-19, enrolled during active disease. CDR3s leave out the opening cysteine and the closing phenylalanine or tryptophan. D genes are given only for firm matches.

TRBV11-2,.,10,ASSPYAMRQF
TRBV7-9,TRBD2,13,ASSFVTSGSTEQY
TRBV14,TRBD2,15,ASSQDQSGGPRNEQF
TRBV2,.,10,ASRPQDSPLH
TRBV5-1,.,13,ASSLDGGSSYEQY
TRBV5-1,.,12,ASSLTGLSYEQY
TRBV12-3/TRBV12-4,.,11,ASSLGALHGYT
TRBV29-1,TRBD2,10,SVVAGGSSQY
TRBV2,TRBD1,14,ASSLGQGGNTGELF
TRBV19,.,11,ASSIEGGTEAF
TRBV25-1,.,13,ASRTAELINSPLH
TRBV7-2,.,11,ASSSQGYGEQY
TRBV7-9,.,13,ASSLGETLTDTQY
TRBV3-1/TRBV3-2,TRBD1,14,ASSQDRNRGFYGYT
TRBV3-1/TRBV3-2,TRBD2,17,ASSQLSGLAGEVTDTQY
TRBV29-1,.,12,SVVSGPVNTEAF
TRBV5-1,.,13,ASNPLGSSSSPLH
TRBV9,TRBD2,15,ASSPGTSGTTGNIQY
TRBV11-2,.,13,ASSLDPSGGGEQY
TRBV3-1/TRBV3-2,TRBD2,13,ASSFYRGGRLEQY
TRBV25-1,.,13,ASSELAGQQETQY
TRBV6-4,.,12,ASSAGTTYNEQF
TRBV18,TRBD1,12,ASLPGQGIDEQF
TRBV7-2,TRBD1,14,ASSLPGQRLNTEAF
TRBV5-6,TRBD1,13,ASSWRGRGNQPQH
TRBV5-1,.,14,ASSLEGEFLYDEQY
TRBV5-1,TRBD1,14,ASSLAETGVGTEAF
TRBV5-8,.,14,ASSFRTQLNNSPLH
TRBV3-1/TRBV3-2,.,12,ASSLQDTNQPQH
TRBV2,TRBD1,12,ASSGQAATGELF
TRBV6-2/TRBV6-3,.,13,ASSPSGLFQETQY
TRBV7-3,TRBD1,14,ASSLSGTGSYNEQF
TRBV18,.,13,ASSPPSRKNTEAF
TRBV2,.,11,ASSGSYRQPQH
TRBV7-9,TRBD1,13,ASSLGQGAGDTIY
TRBV7-8,TRBD1,9,ASSFRGGYT
TRBV28,TRBD1,13,ASRPTGVSYNEQF
TRBV20-1,.,7,SAWPEAF
TRBV7-8,.,13,ASSLGPTGGNTIY
TRBV23-1,TRBD1,14,ASTHEDRTTLYGYT
TRBV3-1/TRBV3-2,.,12,ASSQATRANEQF
TRBV5-5,TRBD1,10,ASSYRGETQY
TRBV6-1,TRBD1,9,ASSDRGKGV
TRBV5-1,TRBD1,12,ASSPGQIGETQY
TRBV19,TRBD2,13,ASRNSAGGPDTQY
TRBV19,TRBD2,12,ASKTSPGSYEQY
TRBV12-3/TRBV12-4,.,11,ASSRDIYTEAF
TRBV6-6,.,13,ASSYSGLTNSPLH
TRBV18,.,14,ASSPQQGTTQETQY
TRBV10-3,TRBD1,11,AISETGDGGYT
TRBV10-3,.,10,ASSARGDTQY
TRBV3-1/TRBV3-2,.,11,ASSQQGIYGYT
TRBV5-5,.,12,ASSLQGSSYEQY
TRBV18,TRBD1,12,ASSVQGVNTEAF
TRBV5-6,TRBD2,14,ASSKLAGAGANVLT
TRBV7-2,.,12,ASRDGTSNTEAF
TRBV5-1,.,11,ASSLDGYQPQH
TRBV30,TRBD1,11,AWTRDRVNVLT
TRBV5-1,TRBD1,14,ASRKGTGDGGYGYT